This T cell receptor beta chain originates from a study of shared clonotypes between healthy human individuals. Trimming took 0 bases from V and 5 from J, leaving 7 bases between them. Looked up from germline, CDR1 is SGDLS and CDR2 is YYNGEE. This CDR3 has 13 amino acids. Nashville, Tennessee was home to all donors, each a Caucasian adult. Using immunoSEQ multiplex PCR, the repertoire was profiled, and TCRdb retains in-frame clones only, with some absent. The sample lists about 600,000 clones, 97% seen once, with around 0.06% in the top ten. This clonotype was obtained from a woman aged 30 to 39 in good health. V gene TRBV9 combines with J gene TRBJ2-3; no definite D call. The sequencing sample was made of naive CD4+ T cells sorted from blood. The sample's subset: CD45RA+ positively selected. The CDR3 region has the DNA TGTGCCAGCAGCGTAGCTCTGTTAGATACGCAGTATTTT. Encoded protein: CASSVALLDTQYF.